This is a list of T cell receptor beta chains from one sample in a study of blood T cells in healthy people across ages. TCRdb passed the 5' RACE reads through MiXCR, listing each CDR3 protein once. The sample shows hundreds of thousands of distinct CDR3 sequences, about 30% of them seen only once. Specimen: blood. The receptor set was obtained from an elderly woman in good health. Each CDR3 is given with its conserved first and last residue. D genes are given only for firm matches. The size field is filled for only some rows; it gives once, few, many or a size class.

-	TRBJ2-7	few	TRBV6-2/TRBV6-3	TGTGCCAGCACCCCAATGGCAGGGTGGCATGAGAAGTACTTC	CASTPMAGWHEKYF
-	TRBJ1-2	-	TRBV27	TGTGCCAGCAGCATGAGTCCCGGACTCGGGGACTATGGCTACACCTTC	CASSMSPGLGDYGYTF
-	TRBJ2-3	many	TRBV6-1	TGTGCCAGCAGTGACAGGGGAGGAGGCACAGATACGCAGTATTTT	CASSDRGGGTDTQYF
-	TRBJ2-3	few	TRBV7-3	TGTGCCAGCAGCGGGCAGGGGTGGATGGATACGCAGTATTTT	CASSGQGWMDTQYF
TRBD2	TRBJ2-7	many	TRBV7-2	TGTGCCAGCAGTCCGGATAGCGGGGGCTACGAGCAGTACTTC	CASSPDSGGYEQYF
-	TRBJ1-3	-	TRBV29-1	TGCAGCGGTACGGACCCAGGCCTGGGAAACACCATATATTTT	CSGTDPGLGNTIYF
-	TRBJ2-7	-	TRBV20-1	TGCAGTGCTACACCGTCCCACTTAAGTTCCTACGAGCAGTACTTC	CSATPSHLSSYEQYF
TRBD2	TRBJ2-1	-	TRBV11-2	TGTGCCAGCAGCCCTGCGAATAGCGGGGTAAGGTTCAATGAGCAGTTCTTC	CASSPANSGVRFNEQFF
TRBD2	TRBJ2-7	once	TRBV30	TGTGCCTGGAGGGTAAAGGGAGGGTCTGCCAACGAGCAGTACTTC	CAWRVKGGSANEQYF
TRBD1	TRBJ1-2	few	TRBV20-1	TGCAGTGCTAGAGATTCCAATCAGGGGGATGGCTATGGCTACACCTTC	CSARDSNQGDGYGYTF
TRBD1	TRBJ2-7	many	TRBV6-6	TGTGCCAGCAGTTACCGGGGACAGGGAAAGCAGTACTTC	CASSYRGQGKQYF
TRBD2	TRBJ2-1	-	TRBV13	TGTGCCAGCAGCGAGCGGGGGGCCGGCTACAATGAGCAGTTCTTC	CASSERGAGYNEQFF
TRBD1	TRBJ2-3	-	TRBV6-1	TGTGCCAGCAGTGAGGGGACAGGGGGCGTGGGGGCCACAGATACGCAGTATTTT	CASSEGTGGVGATDTQYF
-	TRBJ1-1	few	TRBV2	TGTGCCAGCAGTGAAGGAGGACAGACCAACACTGAAGCTTTCTTT	CASSEGGQTNTEAFF
-	TRBJ1-1	-	TRBV7-3	TGTGCCAGCAGCTTAACAAAGTTCACTGAAACTTTCTTT	CASSLTKFTETFF
TRBD1	TRBJ2-3	-	TRBV20-1	TGCAGTGCTAGAGGGACAGGGGACTACACAGATACGCAGTATTTT	CSARGTGDYTDTQYF
-	TRBJ2-1	-	TRBV12-5	TGTGCTAGTGGGGGACATTCGGGGGATGAGCAGTTCTTC	CASGGHSGDEQFF
-	TRBJ1-1	-	TRBV7-2	TGTGCCAGCAGCTTAGGAATGACATTCGCTTTCTTT	CASSLGMTFAFF
TRBD2	TRBJ2-7	-	TRBV27	TGTGCCAGCGGAACTAGCGGGAGGTTCAACGAGCAGTACTTC	CASGTSGRFNEQYF
TRBD2	TRBJ2-7	many	TRBV6-2/TRBV6-3	TGTGCCAGCAGTGACCTAGCGGGCTCCGCCTACGAGCAGTACTTC	CASSDLAGSAYEQYF
TRBD2	TRBJ2-5	many	TRBV4-1	TGCGCCAGCAGCCAAGAAACACTAGCGGGGGTAGGGGAGCAGTACTTC	CASSQETLAGVGEQYF
-	TRBJ1-1	-	TRBV5-1	TGCGCCAGCAGGTTGGGAGGGGCAATGAACACTGAAGCTTTCTTT	CASRLGGAMNTEAFF
-	TRBJ1-1	many	TRBV5-1	TGCGCCAGCAGCTTGGAGGGGGTAAGGAGTGGCACTGAAGCTTTCTTT	CASSLEGVRSGTEAFF
-	TRBJ2-1	many	TRBV20-1	TGCAGTGCTAGCGAGATAGCCGGGGGTGAGCAGTTCTTC	CSASEIAGGEQFF
TRBD2	TRBJ2-5	many	TRBV9	TGTGCCAGCAGCCGGGACTACCACCAAGAGACCCAGTACTTC	CASSRDYHQETQYF
-	TRBJ1-2	many	TRBV20-1	TGCAGTGCTAACCCCACCCATCCTCTAGGCTACACCTTC	CSANPTHPLGYTF
-	TRBJ2-1	-	TRBV7-3	TGTGCCAGCAGCTCTATGGCAGAGGGGGGGCTAAATGAGCAGTTCTTC	CASSSMAEGGLNEQFF
-	TRBJ2-1	many	TRBV7-9	TGTGCCAGCAGCTTAGGGGCTATCAGGGGTAATGAGCAGTTCTTC	CASSLGAIRGNEQFF
TRBD2	TRBJ2-3	many	TRBV24-1	TGTGCCACCAGTGTCGGGGGGGGCAAAACAGATACGCAGTATTTT	CATSVGGGKTDTQYF
-	TRBJ1-1	-	TRBV28	TGTGCCAGCAGTTCTCGGGACGGAGGATTGAACACTGAAGCTTTCTTT	CASSSRDGGLNTEAFF
-	TRBJ2-3	many	TRBV6-1	TGTGCCAGCAGTTCTACGGGTTCGCGCACAGATACGCAGTATTTT	CASSSTGSRTDTQYF
-	TRBJ2-1	few	TRBV27	TGTGCCAGCAGTGACAGGTTCTACTACAATGAGCAGTTCTTC	CASSDRFYYNEQFF
-	TRBJ2-2	-	TRBV12-3/TRBV12-4	TGTGCCAGCAGCCTCCGGGTTGGTAGGAAGGCTTCCGGGGAGCTGTTTTTT	CASSLRVGRKASGELFF
-	TRBJ2-1	-	TRBV20-1	TGCAGTGCTAGAGATCTCTCGGGGGTGGCCCATGAGCAGTTCTTC	CSARDLSGVAHEQFF
TRBD2	TRBJ2-7	many	TRBV5-1	TGCGCCAGCAGCTCGGGACTAGCCCCCGGGACCTACGAGCAGTACTTC	CASSSGLAPGTYEQYF
-	TRBJ1-1	-	TRBV7-9	TGTGCCAGCAGCTTAGACTTCAGGGATTCGGCTTTCTTT	CASSLDFRDSAFF
TRBD2	TRBJ2-3	once	TRBV25-1	TGTGCCAGCAGTGAATGGGGGGGTGCTACGCAGTATTTT	CASSEWGGATQYF
TRBD1	TRBJ1-2	few	TRBV6-6	TGTGCCAGCAGAATCCAGGGGGCAGATGGCTACACCTTC	CASRIQGADGYTF
-	TRBJ1-2	-	TRBV11-2	TGTGCCAGCAGCTTAGATGACGGAGTTGGGGGCTACACCTTC	CASSLDDGVGGYTF
-	TRBJ2-7	-	TRBV29-1	TGCAGCGTTGAAGAACCAGGGAAAGTCTCCTACGAGCAGTACTTC	CSVEEPGKVSYEQYF
-	TRBJ1-1	-	TRBV20-1	TGCAGTGCAGACAGCACAAACACTGAAGCTTTCTTT	CSADSTNTEAFF
-	TRBJ2-7	many	TRBV28	TGTGCCAGCAGTCCACCTCCGGGGGCCGAGCAGTACTTC	CASSPPPGAEQYF
TRBD2	TRBJ2-3	many	TRBV6-5	TGTGCCAGCAGTGAGCTAGCGGGGCTCACAGATACGCAGTATTTT	CASSELAGLTDTQYF
TRBD1	TRBJ2-5	-	TRBV5-1	TGCGCCAGCAGCTTGGCCTCGACCTCAGGGGGCGACCGGCGAGAGACCCAGTACTTC	CASSLASTSGGDRRETQYF
-	TRBJ2-7	many	TRBV5-6	TGTGCCAGCAGCCAAGGGACCGATACCTACGAGCAGTACTTC	CASSQGTDTYEQYF
TRBD2	TRBJ2-1	-	TRBV7-9	TGTGCCAGCAGCTTACCGGCGGGGGGGATCCAAGAGACCCAGTTCTTC	CASSLPAGGIQETQFF
TRBD1	TRBJ1-2	-	TRBV2	TGTGCCGGCAGTACCGGGACAGGGTTCTATGGCTACACCTTC	CAGSTGTGFYGYTF
-	TRBJ1-2	-	TRBV29-1	TGCAGCGCCGACTCAGGGAGTAACTATGGCTACACCTTC	CSADSGSNYGYTF
-	TRBJ1-4	-	TRBV12-3/TRBV12-4	TGTGCCAGCAGTTTATTGGGGGGCGGGAATGAAAAACTGTTTTTT	CASSLLGGGNEKLFF
TRBD1	TRBJ2-1	-	TRBV5-1	TGCGCCAGCAGCTACATCACAGGGGGCGCGACCAATGAGCAGTTCTTC	CASSYITGGATNEQFF
TRBD1	TRBJ2-7	many	TRBV7-2	TGTGCCAGCAGCTTAGCCAACAGGGGGCACGAGCAGTACTTC	CASSLANRGHEQYF
-	TRBJ1-2	many	TRBV4-1	TGCGCCAGCAGCCGAGAAGGCAGGGTGGGCGGCTACACCTTC	CASSREGRVGGYTF
-	TRBJ2-7	many	TRBV2	TGTGCCAGCACCACACAGGGATCGAACTACGAGCAGTACTTC	CASTTQGSNYEQYF
TRBD1	TRBJ2-7	many	TRBV6-6	TGTGCCAGCAGTTCCTGGACAGGGGGTCCATCCTACGAGCAGTACTTC	CASSSWTGGPSYEQYF
TRBD2	TRBJ2-1	many	TRBV9	TGTGCCAGCAGCGTAGACGGGGGGGCCAGGAATGAGCAGTTCTTC	CASSVDGGARNEQFF
-	TRBJ1-1	many	TRBV7-2	TGTGCCAGCGGCTCAGCTATGAACACTGAAGCTTTCTTT	CASGSAMNTEAFF
TRBD1	TRBJ2-1	many	TRBV7-9	TGTGCCAGCAGCTTGAGGGGGGACAGGTACAATGAGCAGTTCTTC	CASSLRGDRYNEQFF
TRBD2	TRBJ2-1	few	TRBV4-2	TGTGCCAGCAGCCAAGAAGCGGGGGGCTCCTACAATGAGCAGTTCTTC	CASSQEAGGSYNEQFF